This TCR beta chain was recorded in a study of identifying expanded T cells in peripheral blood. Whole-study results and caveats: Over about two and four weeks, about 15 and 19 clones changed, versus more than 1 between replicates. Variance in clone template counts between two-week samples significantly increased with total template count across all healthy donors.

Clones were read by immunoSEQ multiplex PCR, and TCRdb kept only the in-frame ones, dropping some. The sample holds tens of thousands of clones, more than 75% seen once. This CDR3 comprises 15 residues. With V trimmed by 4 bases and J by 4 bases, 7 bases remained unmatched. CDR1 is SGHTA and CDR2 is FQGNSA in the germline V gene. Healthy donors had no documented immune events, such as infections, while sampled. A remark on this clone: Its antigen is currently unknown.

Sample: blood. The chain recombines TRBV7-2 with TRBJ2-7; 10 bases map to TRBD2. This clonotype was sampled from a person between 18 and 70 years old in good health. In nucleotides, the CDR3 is TGTGCCAGCAGCTATCACCTAGCGGGAGTGTACGAGCAGTACTTC. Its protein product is CASSYHLAGVYEQYF.